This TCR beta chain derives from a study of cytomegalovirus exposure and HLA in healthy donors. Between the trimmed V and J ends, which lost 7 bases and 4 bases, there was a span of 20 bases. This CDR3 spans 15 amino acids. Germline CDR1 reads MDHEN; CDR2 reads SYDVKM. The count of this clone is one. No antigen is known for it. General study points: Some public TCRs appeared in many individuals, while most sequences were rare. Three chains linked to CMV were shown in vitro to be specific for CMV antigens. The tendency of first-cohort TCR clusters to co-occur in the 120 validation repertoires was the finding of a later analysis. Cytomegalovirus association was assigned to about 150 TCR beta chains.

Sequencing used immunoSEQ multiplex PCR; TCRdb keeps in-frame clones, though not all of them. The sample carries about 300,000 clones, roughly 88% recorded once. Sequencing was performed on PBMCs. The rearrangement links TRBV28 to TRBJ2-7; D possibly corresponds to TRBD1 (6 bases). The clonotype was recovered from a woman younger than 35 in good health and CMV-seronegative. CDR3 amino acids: CASTTRWDTKYEQYF. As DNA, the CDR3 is TGTGCCAGCACCACACGTTGGGACACGAAGTACGAGCAGTACTTC.